These T cell receptor beta chains were read from a single sample in a study of blood T cells in healthy people across ages. TCRdb analysed the 5' RACE reads with MiXCR anew, one entry per CDR3 protein. This table holds roughly 800,000 distinct CDR3 sequences, 58% found once. The sequenced sample was blood. All receptors derive from a man in his thirties or forties in good health. Each CDR3 is given without its conserved first and last residue. The D gene is left open where the match is weak.

V gene: TRBV18
D gene: TRBD1
J gene: TRBJ2-7
CDR3 protein: ASWEGDRGPYEQY

V gene: TRBV2
D gene: NA
J gene: TRBJ1-2
CDR3 protein: ASSEFINGYT

V gene: TRBV6-5
D gene: NA
J gene: TRBJ2-7
CDR3 protein: ASSYPYSNEQY

V gene: TRBV20-1
D gene: NA
J gene: NA
CDR3 protein: SARDLITYYEQY

V gene: TRBV7-2
D gene: TRBD1
J gene: TRBJ2-5
CDR3 protein: ASSSTGGSYELY

V gene: TRBV5-1
D gene: TRBD1
J gene: TRBJ1-1
CDR3 protein: ASSLGTGVMNTEAF

V gene: TRBV6-2/TRBV6-3
D gene: NA
J gene: TRBJ1-1
CDR3 protein: ASSSGTKNTEAF

V gene: TRBV29-1
D gene: NA
J gene: TRBJ1-1
CDR3 protein: SVEWTVNTEAF

V gene: TRBV27
D gene: TRBD2
J gene: TRBJ2-1
CDR3 protein: ASKAYPSGRGNEQF

V gene: TRBV6-6
D gene: NA
J gene: NA
CDR3 protein: ASSQGVNEQY

V gene: TRBV20-1
D gene: NA
J gene: TRBJ1-3
CDR3 protein: SAYRARGSRNTIY

V gene: TRBV7-2
D gene: NA
J gene: TRBJ1-1
CDR3 protein: ASSLGPWGGTEAF

V gene: TRBV6-5
D gene: TRBD1
J gene: TRBJ1-2
CDR3 protein: ATQGEYGYT

V gene: TRBV12-3/TRBV12-4
D gene: NA
J gene: TRBJ1-2
CDR3 protein: ASSFADALYGYT

V gene: TRBV12-3/TRBV12-4
D gene: TRBD2
J gene: NA
CDR3 protein: ASTSGIIGLEETQY

V gene: TRBV12-3/TRBV12-4
D gene: NA
J gene: TRBJ2-3
CDR3 protein: ASSRAQGRPETDTQY

V gene: TRBV20-1
D gene: TRBD2
J gene: TRBJ2-1
CDR3 protein: SARAFPETSVGNEQF

V gene: TRBV13
D gene: NA
J gene: TRBJ2-4
CDR3 protein: ASSSRPLGEQY